The source of this TCR beta chain is a study of T cell responses to AZD1222 COVID-19 vaccine. The table came from immunoSEQ multiplex PCR; TCRdb's copy has only in-frame clones and leaves some out. The table lists under 150,000 clones, about 91% of them singletons. Comment on this clone: Its specificity is not known.

The V end lost 8 bases, the J end lost 0 bases, and 10 bases lay between the germline ends. Looked up from germline, CDR1 is MNHEY and CDR2 is SVGAGI. This CDR3 comprises 13 residues. Regarding the study as a whole: Repertoire collection took place solely once the T cell response had peaked. White British ancestry dominated among donors, who included more females, and clonal diversity was possibly underestimated. Only five or six people who got AZD1222 tested seropositive at baseline. When two AZD1222 doses had been given, Spike-specific TCR breadth and depth rose.

The specimen was peripheral blood, collected 28 days after the second AZD1222 dose. The genes are TRBV6-5 and TRBJ1-1, with D perhaps TRBD1 (6 bases). The receptor comes from an adult who received the AZD1222 COVID-19 vaccine. The CDR3 sequence is CASVRGVNTEAFF. CDR3 DNA sequence: TGTGCCAGCGTTAGGGGGGTGAACACTGAAGCTTTCTTT.